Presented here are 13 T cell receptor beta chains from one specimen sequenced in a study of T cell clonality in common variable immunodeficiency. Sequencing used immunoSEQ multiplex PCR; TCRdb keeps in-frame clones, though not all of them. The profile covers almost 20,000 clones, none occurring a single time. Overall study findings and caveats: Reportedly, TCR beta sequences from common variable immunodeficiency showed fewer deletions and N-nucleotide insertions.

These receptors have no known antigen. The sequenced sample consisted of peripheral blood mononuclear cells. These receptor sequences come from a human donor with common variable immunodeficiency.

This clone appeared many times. The part of the CDR3 DNA that was read is TGCGCCAGCAAAGGAACAGGGGACAGAAACATT. Its translation: CASKGTGDRNI. The full CDR3 protein reads CASKGTGDRNIQYF. The chain joins TRBV10-2 to TRBJ2-4; 7 positions agree with TRBD1. The read stops 3 residues short of the end of the CDR3; the missing end is completed from the germline J gene. Germline V gives CDR1 WSHSY, CDR2 SAAADI. This CDR3 comprises 14 residues. Unmatched junction bases numbered 9, after V lost 7 bases and J lost 6 bases.

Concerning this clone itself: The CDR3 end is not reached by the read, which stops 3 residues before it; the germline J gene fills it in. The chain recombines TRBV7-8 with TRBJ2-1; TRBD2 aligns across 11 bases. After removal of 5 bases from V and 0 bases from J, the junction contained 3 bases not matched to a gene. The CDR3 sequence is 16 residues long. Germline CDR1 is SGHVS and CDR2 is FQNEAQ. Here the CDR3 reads CASSPTSGSSYNEQFF. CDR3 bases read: TGTGCCAGCAGCCCCACTAGCGGGAGCTCCTACAATGAG.

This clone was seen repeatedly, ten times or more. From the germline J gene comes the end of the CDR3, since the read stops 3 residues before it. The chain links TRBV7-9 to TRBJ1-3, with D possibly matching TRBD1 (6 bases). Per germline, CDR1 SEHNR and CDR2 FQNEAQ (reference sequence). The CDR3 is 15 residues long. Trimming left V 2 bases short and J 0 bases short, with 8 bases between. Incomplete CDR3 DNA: TGTGCCAGCAGCTTACAGGGGCACTCTGGAAACACC. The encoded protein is CASSLQGHSGNT. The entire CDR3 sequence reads CASSLQGHSGNTIYF.

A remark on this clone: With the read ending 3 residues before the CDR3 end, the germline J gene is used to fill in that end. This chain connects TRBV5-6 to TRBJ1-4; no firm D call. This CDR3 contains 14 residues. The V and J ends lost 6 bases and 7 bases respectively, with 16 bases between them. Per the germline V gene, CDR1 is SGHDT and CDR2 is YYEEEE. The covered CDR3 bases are TGTGCCAGCACTCCACGGGGATGGGGTGAAAAA. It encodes CASTPRGWGEK. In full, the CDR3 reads CASTPRGWGEKLFF.

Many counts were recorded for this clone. The CDR3 sequence: CASSVGTSGQETQYF. CDR3 bases read: TGTGCCAGCAGCGTTGGGACTAGCGGGCAAGAGACC. The chain carries TRBV5-5 and TRBJ2-5; 12 bases are a match to TRBD2. The read ends 3 residues early relative to the CDR3; the germline J gene fills the gap. CDR3 length: 15 residues. CDR1 SGHKS and CDR2 YYEKEE come from the germline V gene (reference sequence). J gave up 2 bases and V 4 bases, and 3 bases lay outside the gene matches.

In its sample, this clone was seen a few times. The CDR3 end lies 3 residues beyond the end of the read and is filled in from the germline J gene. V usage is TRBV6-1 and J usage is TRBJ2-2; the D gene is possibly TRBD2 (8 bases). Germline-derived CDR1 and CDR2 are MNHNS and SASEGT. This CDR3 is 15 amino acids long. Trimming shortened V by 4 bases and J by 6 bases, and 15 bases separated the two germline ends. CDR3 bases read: TGTGCCAGCAGTGGGCGGGGGGACAGATCCGGGGAG. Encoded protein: CASSGRGDRSGE. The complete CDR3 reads CASSGRGDRSGELFF.

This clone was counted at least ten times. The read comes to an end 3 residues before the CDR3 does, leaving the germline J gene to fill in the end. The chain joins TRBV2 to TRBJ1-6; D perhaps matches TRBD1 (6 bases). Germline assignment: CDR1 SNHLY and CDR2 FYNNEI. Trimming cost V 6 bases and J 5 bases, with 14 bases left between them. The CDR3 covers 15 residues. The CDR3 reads CASRAGQTNNSPLHF. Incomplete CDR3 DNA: TGTGCCAGCAGGGCCGGACAGACAAATAATTCACCC.

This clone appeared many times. CDR3 in amino acids: CASSAYGTAQETQYF. The sequenced part of the CDR3 DNA is TGTGCCAGCAGCGCCTATGGGACTGCTCAAGAGACC. The chain links TRBV7-9 to TRBJ2-5, with D tentatively TRBD2 (6 bases). The read ends 3 residues early relative to the CDR3; the germline J gene fills the gap. V dropped 5 bases and J dropped 2 bases, with 15 bases sitting between them. The CDR3 sequence is 15 residues long. The germline gives CDR1 SEHNR, CDR2 FQNEAQ (reference sequence).

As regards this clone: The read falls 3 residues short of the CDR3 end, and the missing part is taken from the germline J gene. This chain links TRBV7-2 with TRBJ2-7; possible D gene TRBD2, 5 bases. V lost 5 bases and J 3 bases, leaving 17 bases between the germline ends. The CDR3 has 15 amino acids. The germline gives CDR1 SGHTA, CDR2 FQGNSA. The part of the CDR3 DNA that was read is TGTGCCAGCAGCCCAGGAGGTCAGAGGCTCTACGAG. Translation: CASSPGGQRLYE. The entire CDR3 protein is CASSPGGQRLYEQYF. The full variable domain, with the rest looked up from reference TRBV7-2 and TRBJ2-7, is GAGVSQSPSNKVTEKGKDVELRCDPISGHTALYWYRQSLGQGLEFLIYFQGNSAPDKSGLPSDRFSAERTGGSVSTLTIQRTQQEDSAVYLCASSPGGQRLYEQYFGPGTRLTVT.

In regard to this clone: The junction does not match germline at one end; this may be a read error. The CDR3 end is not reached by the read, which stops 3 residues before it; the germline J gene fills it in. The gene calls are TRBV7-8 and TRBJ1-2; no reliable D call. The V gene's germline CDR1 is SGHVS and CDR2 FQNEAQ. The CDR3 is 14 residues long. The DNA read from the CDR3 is TGTGCCAGCAGTTTAGGAACAGACCTGTATGGC. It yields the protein CASSLGTDLYG. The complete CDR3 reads CASSLGTDLYGYTF.

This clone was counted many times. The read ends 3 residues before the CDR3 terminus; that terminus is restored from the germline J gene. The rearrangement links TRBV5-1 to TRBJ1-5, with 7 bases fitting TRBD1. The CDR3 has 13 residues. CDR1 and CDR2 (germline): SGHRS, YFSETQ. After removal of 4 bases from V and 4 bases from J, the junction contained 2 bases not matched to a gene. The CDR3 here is CASSPDRNQPQHF. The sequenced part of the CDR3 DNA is TGCGCCAGCAGCCCGGACAGGAATCAGCCC.

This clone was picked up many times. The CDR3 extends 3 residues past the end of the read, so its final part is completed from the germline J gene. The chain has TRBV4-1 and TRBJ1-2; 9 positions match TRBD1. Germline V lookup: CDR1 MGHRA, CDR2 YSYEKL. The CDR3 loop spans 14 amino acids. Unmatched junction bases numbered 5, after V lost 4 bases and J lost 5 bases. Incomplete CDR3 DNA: TGCGCCAGCAGCCCAGCCGGGACAGGGTATGGC. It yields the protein CASSPAGTGYG. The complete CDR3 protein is CASSPAGTGYGYTF.

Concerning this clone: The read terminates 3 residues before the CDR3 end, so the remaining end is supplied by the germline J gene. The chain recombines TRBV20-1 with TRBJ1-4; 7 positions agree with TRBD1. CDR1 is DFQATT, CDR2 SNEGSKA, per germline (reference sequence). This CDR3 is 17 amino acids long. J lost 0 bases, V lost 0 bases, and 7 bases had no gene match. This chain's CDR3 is CSARDEARGSTNEKLFF. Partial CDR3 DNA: TGCAGTGCTAGAGATGAGGCCAGGGGGTCAACTAATGAAAAA.